This T cell receptor beta chain was sequenced during a study of blood T cell repertoires in COVID-19. Study summary: Both acute and convalescent COVID-19 samples were obtained from the United States, Italy and Spain. T cells, B-cell-depleted T cells, or PBMCs supplied cDNA or gDNA.

Trimming left V 0 bases short and J 3 bases short, with 8 bases between. Germline assignment: CDR1 LNHDA and CDR2 SQIVND (reference sequence). The CDR3 is made up of 15 amino acids. Authors' analysis steps: Reference gene primer amplification yielded estimated nucleated cell counts. Produced via immunoSEQ multiplex PCR; TCRdb's table is partial and in-frame only. The V and J calls and clone size come from that table; D and trimming were worked out from the DNA. The sample yields about 270,000 clones, less than 85% seen once. The TCR comes from a woman between 18 and 29 years old with acute or convalescent COVID-19. The sample comprised peripheral blood. The rearrangement joins TRBV19 to TRBJ2-2; tentative D call: TRBD2 (5 bases). The CDR3, as DNA: TGTGCCAGTAGTATAGAACGGACTTACACCGGGGAGCTGTTTTTT. It yields the protein CASSIERTYTGELFF.